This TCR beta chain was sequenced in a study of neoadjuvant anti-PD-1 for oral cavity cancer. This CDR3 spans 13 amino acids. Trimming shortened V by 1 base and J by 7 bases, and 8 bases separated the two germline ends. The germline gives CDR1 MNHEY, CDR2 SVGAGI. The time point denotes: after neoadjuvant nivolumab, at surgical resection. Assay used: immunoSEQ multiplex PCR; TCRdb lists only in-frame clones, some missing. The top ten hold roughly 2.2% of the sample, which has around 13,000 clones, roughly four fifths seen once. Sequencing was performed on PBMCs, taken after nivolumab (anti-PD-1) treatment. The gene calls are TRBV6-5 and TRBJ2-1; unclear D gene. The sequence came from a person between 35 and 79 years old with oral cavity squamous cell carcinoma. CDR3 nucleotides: TGTGCCAGCAGTTACTATAGGGAAAATGAGCAGTTCTTC. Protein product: CASSYYRENEQFF.